The 22 T cell receptor beta chains below were found in one sample sequenced in a study of CD4+ T cells in melanoma. The repertoire was sequenced with immunoSEQ multiplex PCR; TCRdb's copy has only in-frame clones and lacks some. The sample carries 17,000 or so clones, 81% recorded once. Sequenced input: cells from a culture (not recorded whether cultured in vitro). Source of these receptors: a human donor with melanoma.

V and J are TRBV19 and TRBJ2-1, with D possibly being TRBD1 or TRBD2 (6 bases each). Per germline, CDR1 LNHDA and CDR2 SQIVND (reference sequence). The ends were cut back, 3 bases at V and 0 bases at J, with 9 bases in the middle. The CDR3 covers 15 residues. As DNA, the CDR3 is TGTGCCAGTAGTATTAAGGGGGGCTCCTACAATGAGCAGTTCTTC. This translates into CASSIKGGSYNEQFF.

The chain carries TRBV11-2 and TRBJ1-1, with 7 bases aligning to TRBD1. There are 16 residues in the CDR3. The germline V gene encodes CDR1 SGHAT and CDR2 FQNNGV. The trim removed 0 bases at V and 4 bases at J, leaving 8 bases unmatched. The CDR3 here is CASSLDGAGGGTEAFF. For the CDR3, the DNA is TGTGCCAGCAGCTTAGATGGGGCAGGGGGAGGCACTGAAGCTTTCTTT. The variable domain in full, completed from reference TRBV11-2 and TRBJ1-1, reads EAGVAQSPRYKIIEKRQSVAFWCNPISGHATLYWYQQILGQGPKLLIQFQNNGVVDDSQLPKDRFSAERLKGVDSTLKIQPAKLEDSAVYLCASSLDGAGGGTEAFFGQGTRLTVV.

The chain carries TRBV19 and TRBJ1-1; D is unresolved. The germline gives CDR1 LNHDA, CDR2 SQIVND (reference sequence). The V end was cut by 5 bases, the J end by 1 base, with 8 bases between. The CDR3 has 13 residues. The CDR3 is CASSPRQNTEAFF. The CDR3 DNA is TGTGCCAGTAGTCCCCGACAGAACACTGAAGCTTTCTTT.

The gene calls are TRBV2 and TRBJ1-2; D might be TRBD1 (5 bases). Germline CDR1 SNHLY, CDR2 FYNNEI. CDR3 length: 19 residues. V was shortened by 8 bases and J by 0 bases, with 28 bases between the two germline ends. CDR3 sequence reads: CASSGVGGVWSRTNYGYTF. The CDR3 DNA reads TGTGCCAGCTCAGGAGTCGGGGGAGTATGGAGTCGGACTAACTATGGCTACACCTTC.

The chain links TRBV15 to TRBJ1-3; tentative D call: TRBD1 (5 bases). The CDR3 runs 14 residues. Germline V gene lookup returns CDR1 LNHNV and CDR2 YYDKDF (reference sequence). V lost 6 bases and J lost 1, with 10 bases in between. Written as DNA, the CDR3 is TGTGCCACCAGAACTACAGGATCTGGAAACACCATATATTTT. Translating it yields CATRTTGSGNTIYF.

This chain uses TRBV7-9 with TRBJ2-3; the D is unclear. The germline V gene encodes CDR1 SEHNR and CDR2 FQNEAQ (reference sequence). The CDR3 totals 13 residues. The V gene lost 1 base and the J gene lost 5 bases, with 7 bases spanning the gap. The CDR3 coding sequence is TGTGCCAGCAGCTTAGGGTGGGGAGATACGCAGTATTTT. Protein product: CASSLGWGDTQYF.

The rearrangement joins TRBV19 to TRBJ2-5; the D is unclear. The V gene lost 3 bases and the J gene lost 5 bases, with 7 bases spanning the gap. This CDR3 spans 12 amino acids. Germline CDR1 and CDR2: LNHDA and SQIVND (reference sequence). This chain's CDR3 is CASSMFRETQYF. The CDR3 DNA is TGTGCCAGTAGTATGTTCCGGGAGACCCAGTACTTC. The whole variable domain, filled in from reference TRBV19 and TRBJ2-5, reads DGGITQSPKYLFRKEGQNVTLSCEQNLNHDAMYWYRQDPGQGLRLIYYSQIVNDFQKGDIAEGYSVSREKKESFPLTVTSAQKNPTAFYLCASSMFRETQYFGPGTRLLVL.

The gene calls are TRBV6-1 and TRBJ2-3; TRBD1 or TRBD2 may be the D gene (5 bases each). The V gene lost 6 bases and the J gene lost 5 bases, with 15 bases spanning the gap. Germline V gene sequence: CDR1 MNHNS, CDR2 SASEGT. This CDR3 is 14 amino acids long. The CDR3 DNA reads TGTGCCAGCAGGGTGGGACCCTTAATAGATACGCAGTATTTT. It specifies CASRVGPLIDTQYF.

The rearrangement joins TRBV5-1 to TRBJ2-5; D not certain. The CDR3 has 12 amino acids. Germline lookup yields CDR1 SGHRS and CDR2 YFSETQ. V lost 4 bases and J 0 bases, leaving 4 bases between the germline ends. The CDR3 nucleotides are TGCGCCAGCAGCCTGTACCAAGAGACCCAGTACTTC. Translation gives CASSLYQETQYF.

This chain joins TRBV19 and TRBJ2-7; 10 bases map to TRBD1. The CDR3 runs to 13 residues. The junction had 1 base not matched to a gene; V was cut back by 6 bases and J by 2 bases. Germline-derived CDR1 and CDR2 are LNHDA and SQIVND (reference sequence). CDR3 amino acids: CASRGQGTYEQYF. CDR3 coding DNA: TGTGCCAGTAGGGGACAGGGGACCTACGAGCAGTACTTC.

V is TRBV18 and J is TRBJ1-2; 7 positions match TRBD1. Germline CDR1 KGHSH, CDR2 LQKENI. The length of the CDR3 is 14 residues. Trimming cost V 3 bases and J 2 bases; bases outside gene matches: 3. CDR3 bases: TGTGCCAGCTCACCTAAACAGGGGAACTATGGCTACACCTTC. This translates into CASSPKQGNYGYTF.

This clone appeared once. The chain carries TRBV6-4 and TRBJ2-2, with a possible D match to TRBD1 (6 bases). The CDR3 has 14 residues. The V gene lost 6 bases and the J gene lost 2 bases, with 10 bases spanning the gap. CDR1 is MRHNA, CDR2 SNTAGT, per germline. The CDR3 sequence: CASSRDTNTGELFF. The CDR3 nucleotides read TGTGCCAGCAGCCGGGACACAAACACCGGGGAGCTGTTTTTT.

DNA of the CDR3: TGTGCCAGTCAGAAGGGTGCTGAAGCTTTCTTT. Translated: CASQKGAEAFF. The V gene is TRBV19, the J gene TRBJ1-1, with D unclear. The V gene's germline CDR1 is LNHDA and CDR2 SQIVND (reference sequence). This CDR3 has 11 amino acids. V lost 8 bases to trimming and J lost 6 bases, with 10 bases between them.

The CDR3 DNA is TGTGCCAGCAGCCACTGGCAGGGCAACTATGGCTACACCTTC. It yields the protein CASSHWQGNYGYTF. This chain links TRBV14 with TRBJ1-2, with D maybe TRBD1 (5 bases). The CDR3 covers 14 residues. Germline assignment: CDR1 SGHDN and CDR2 FVKESK. Trimming shortened V by 3 bases and J by 2 bases, and 10 bases separated the two germline ends.

This clone has a handful of counts. The V gene is TRBV4-1, the J gene TRBJ1-5; D remains ambiguous. CDR3 length: 15 amino acids. Trimming pared 0 bases from V and 4 bases from J, leaving 10 bases between. Per the germline V gene, CDR1 is MGHRA and CDR2 is YSYEKL. The CDR3 nucleotides read TGCGCCAGCAGCCAAGAAGGGCCAGTGAATCAGCCCCAGCATTTT. Protein sequence: CASSQEGPVNQPQHF.

As DNA, the CDR3 is TGCAGCGTCGATTTTGATGACAGGGGCTATGGCTACACCTTC. Translated: CSVDFDDRGYGYTF. The rearrangement uses TRBV29-1 and TRBJ1-2, with TRBD1 matching over 8 bases. This CDR3 contains 14 residues. V dropped 6 bases and J dropped 4; count of bases not matched to a gene: 10. CDR1 is SQVTM and CDR2 is ANQGSEA in the germline V gene.

The genes are TRBV2 and TRBJ2-7; D not resolved. With 5 bases removed from V and 0 bases from J, the gap between germline ends came to 8 bases. The CDR3 is made up of 13 amino acids. Germline V gene data show CDR1 as SNHLY and CDR2 as FYNNEI. CDR3 region: CASSQAISYEQYF. Written as DNA, the CDR3 is TGTGCCAGCAGTCAGGCCATCTCCTACGAGCAGTACTTC. Full variable domain (rest looked up from reference TRBV2 and TRBJ2-7): EPEVTQTPSHQVTQMGQEVILRCVPISNHLYFYWYRQILGQKVEFLVSFYNNEISEKSEIFDDQFSVERPDGSNFTLKIRSTKLEDSAMYFCASSQAISYEQYFGPGTRLTVT.

V and J are TRBV30 and TRBJ1-1; 8 nucleotides match TRBD1. The CDR3 totals 17 residues. Germline assignment: CDR1 GTSNPN and CDR2 SVGIG (reference sequence). V gave up 0 bases and J gave up 1 base; unmatched junction bases: 10. CDR3 nucleotides: TGTGCCTGGAGTGTACGAGACAGGGGAAATAAGAACACTGAAGCTTTCTTT. Protein: CAWSVRDRGNKNTEAFF.

The chain has TRBV25-1 and TRBJ2-5; either TRBD1 or TRBD2 may fit D (5 bases each). V lost 4 bases and J lost 1, with 19 bases in between. The length of the CDR3 is 17 residues. Germline values: CDR1 MGHDK, CDR2 SYGVNS. CDR3 in amino acids: CASSARGRISSQETQYF. Written as DNA, the CDR3 is TGTGCCAGCAGTGCGAGGGGAAGGATCAGTTCCCAAGAGACCCAGTACTTC. Filled out from reference TRBV25-1 and TRBJ2-5, the complete variable domain reads EADIYQTPRYLVIGTGKKITLECSQTMGHDKMYWYQQDPGMELHLIHYSYGVNSTEKGDLSSESTVSRIRTEHFPLTLESARPSHTSQYLCASSARGRISSQETQYFGPGTRLLVL.

The chain recombines TRBV11-3 with TRBJ2-5; no clear D. The length of the CDR3 is 14 residues. The V and J ends lost 2 bases and 3 bases respectively, with 10 bases between them. Germline CDR1 is SGHNT and CDR2 is YENEEA. The CDR3 protein is CASSLTTNKETQYF. CDR3 coding DNA: TGTGCCAGCAGCTTAACAACGAATAAAGAGACCCAGTACTTC.

The V call is TRBV11-1, the J call TRBJ1-2; D remains unclear. Germline lookup yields CDR1 SGHAT and CDR2 FQDESV (reference sequence). Trimming cost V 6 bases and J 2 bases, with 10 bases left between them. This CDR3 is 13 amino acids long. This CDR3 is CASSRAGNYGYTF. DNA for the CDR3: TGTGCCAGCAGTCGAGCGGGGAACTATGGCTACACCTTC.

This clone came up once. The junction and the germline gene differ at one end; a read error may be behind it. V and J are TRBV29-1 and TRBJ1-3; maybe TRBD1 (5 bases). Germline V gene sequence: CDR1 SQVTM, CDR2 ANQGSEA. This CDR3 is built from 14 residues. The CDR3 sequence: CSVQDGASGNTIYF. The DNA for the CDR3 is TGCAGCGTTCAAGACGGGGCCTCTGGAAACACCATATATTTT.